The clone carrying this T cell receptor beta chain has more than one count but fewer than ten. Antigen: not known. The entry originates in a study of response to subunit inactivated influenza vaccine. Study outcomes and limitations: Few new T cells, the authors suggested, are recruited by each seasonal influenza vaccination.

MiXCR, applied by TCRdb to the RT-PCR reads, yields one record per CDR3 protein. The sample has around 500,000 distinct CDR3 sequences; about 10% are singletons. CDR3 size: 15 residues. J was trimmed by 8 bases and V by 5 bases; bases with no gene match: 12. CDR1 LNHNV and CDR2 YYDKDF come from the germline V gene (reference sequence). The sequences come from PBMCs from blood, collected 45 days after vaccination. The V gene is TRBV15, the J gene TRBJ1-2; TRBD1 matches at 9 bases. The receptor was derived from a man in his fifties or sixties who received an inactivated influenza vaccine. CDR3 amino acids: CATSGFTGGSEGYTF. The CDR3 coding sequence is TGTGCCACCAGCGGGTTCACAGGGGGCTCGGAAGGCTACACCTTC. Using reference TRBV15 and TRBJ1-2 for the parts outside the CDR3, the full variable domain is DAMVIQNPRYQVTQFGKPVTLSCSQTLNHNVMYWYQQKSSQAPKLLFHYYDKDFNNEADTPDNFQSRRPNTSFCFLDIRSPGLGDTAMYLCATSGFTGGSEGYTFGSGTRLTVV.